These 14 T cell receptor beta chains share one sample of origin, sequenced in a study of glioma-infiltrating T cells after dendritic cell vaccination. Time point given: after dendritic cell vaccination, including at tumor progression/relapse. Libraries were prepared by immunoSEQ multiplex PCR; TCRdb keeps only in-frame clonotypes and omits some of them. The table lists 85,000 or so clones, around 84% of them singletons, with 8.5% in the top ten. The specimen comprised blood, sampled after dendritic cell vaccination. Receptors were obtained from a human donor with glioblastoma.

The chain carries TRBV4-3 and TRBJ1-5; D is undetermined. V lost 0 bases to trimming and J lost 0 bases, with 15 bases between them. The germline CDR1 and CDR2 sequences are LGHNA and YSLEER. The length of the CDR3 is 18 residues. CDR3 residues: CASSQDRTDGYSNQPQHF. As DNA, the CDR3 is TGCGCCAGCAGCCAAGATCGCACAGACGGTTATAGCAATCAGCCCCAGCATTTT.

This clone was counted between two and nine times. The chain couples TRBV7-2 to TRBJ2-1; 14 bases are shared with TRBD2. V lost 5 bases and J lost 10; bases outside the gene matches: 7. The V gene's germline CDR1 is SGHTA and CDR2 FQGNSA. The CDR3 is 15 amino acids. The CDR3 nucleotides read TGTGCCAGCAGCCTGCGTGGGACTAGCGGGGGAGAGCAGTTCTTC. Residues: CASSLRGTSGGEQFF.

The gene calls are TRBV7-3 and TRBJ1-2, with TRBD1 matching over 10 bases. Germline V gene sequence: CDR1 SGHTA, CDR2 FQGTGA. The CDR3 contains 13 residues. The V and J ends lost 5 bases and 9 bases, in that order; junction bases with no gene match: 6. The chain's CDR3 is CASSPRDRGSYTF. The CDR3 DNA sequence: TGTGCCAGCAGCCCCCGGGACAGGGGTAGCTACACCTTC. Combining the CDR3 with reference TRBV7-3 and TRBJ1-2 gives the whole variable domain GAGVSQTPSNKVTEKGKYVELRCDPISGHTALYWYRQSLGQGPEFLIYFQGTGAADDSGLPNDRFFAVRPEGSVSTLKIQRTERGDSAVYLCASSPRDRGSYTFGSGTRLTVV.

This clone was recorded only once. The rearrangement joins TRBV4-1 to TRBJ2-7; 8 bases agree with TRBD1. V trimming: 3 bases; J trimming: 0 bases; junction bases outside the gene matches: 13. The CDR3 contains 18 residues. Germline CDR1 and CDR2: MGHRA and YSYEKL. The CDR3 DNA is TGCGCCAGCAGCCAGCCGGGACAGGCCCGTGGGAGCTCCTACGAGCAGTACTTC. This gives the protein CASSQPGQARGSSYEQYF.

CDR3 protein: CASSPDSGSGNTIYF. The CDR3 coding sequence is TGTGCCAGCAGCCCCGACTCTGGCTCTGGAAACACCATATATTTT. The chain is built from TRBV14 and TRBJ1-3, with D unclear. The CDR3 sequence is 15 residues long. CDR1 and CDR2 (germline): SGHDN, FVKESK. The V end was cut by 4 bases, the J end by 0 bases, with 10 bases between. The full variable domain, in which reference TRBV14 and TRBJ1-3 provide the parts outside the CDR3, is EAGVTQFPSHSVIEKGQTVTLRCDPISGHDNLYWYRRVMGKEIKFLLHFVKESKQDESGMPNNRFLAERTGGTYSTLKVQPAELEDSGVYFCASSPDSGSGNTIYFGEGSWLTVV.

The chain combines TRBV2 with TRBJ1-2; no definite D call. There are 14 residues in the CDR3. The germline V and J ends were trimmed by 1 base and 7 bases, with 13 bases remaining between them. The germline gives CDR1 SNHLY, CDR2 FYNNEI. CDR3 nucleotides: TGTGCCAGCAGTGAAGTTCGACTGGGAGCTGGCTACACCTTC. As protein: CASSEVRLGAGYTF.

The chain uses TRBV28 and TRBJ1-4; TRBD1 agrees at 7 bases. Germline assignment: CDR1 MDHEN and CDR2 SYDVKM. This CDR3 contains 14 residues. With 8 bases clipped from V and 4 bases from J, the junction kept 7 bases outside the gene matches. CDR3 DNA sequence: TGTGCCAGCCGCATGGACAGGAATAATGAAAAACTGTTTTTT. This sequence encodes CASRMDRNNEKLFF.

This chain joins TRBV5-4 and TRBJ2-2; D possibly corresponds to TRBD2 (6 bases). Germline values: CDR1 SGHNT, CDR2 YYREEE (reference sequence). The CDR3 has 15 residues. Trimming stripped 8 bases from V and 1 base from J, with 15 bases between. The CDR3 protein is CASSIAAGNTGELFF. CDR3 nucleotides: TGTGCCAGTTCAATAGCGGCCGGGAACACCGGGGAGCTGTTTTTT. Supplemented by reference TRBV5-4 and TRBJ2-2, the full variable domain reads ETGVTQSPTHLIKTRGQQVTLRCSSQSGHNTVSWYQQALGQGPQFIFQYYREEENGRGNFPPRFSGLQFPNYSSELNVNALELDDSALYLCASSIAAGNTGELFFGEGSRLTVL.

This chain joins TRBV19 and TRBJ2-7; TRBD2 matches 13 bases. There are 15 residues in the CDR3. Germline lookup yields CDR1 LNHDA and CDR2 SQIVND (reference sequence). Unmatched junction bases numbered 4, after V lost 4 bases and J lost 4 bases. The CDR3 nucleotides are TGTGCCAGTAGTAATGGACTAGCGGGAGTTTACGAGCAGTACTTC. Protein: CASSNGLAGVYEQYF.

CDR3 sequence: CASSLGRDKDTQYF. CDR3 DNA sequence: TGCGCCAGCAGCTTAGGCAGGGACAAAGATACGCAGTATTTT. This rearrangement joins TRBV5-1 to TRBJ2-3; possibly TRBD1 for D (6 bases). Trimming took 2 bases from V and 5 from J, leaving 12 bases between them. The CDR3 is made up of 14 amino acids. Germline V gene data show CDR1 as SGHRS and CDR2 as YFSETQ. Complete variable domain (other parts from reference TRBV5-1 and TRBJ2-3): KAGVTQTPRYLIKTRGQQVTLSCSPISGHRSVSWYQQTPGQGLQFLFEYFSETQRNKGNFPGRFSGRQFSNSRSEMNVSTLELGDSALYLCASSLGRDKDTQYFGPGTRLTVL.

A few counts support this clone. Other DNA sequences within the sample encode an identical CDR3. This sequence joins TRBV29-1 and TRBJ1-1; TRBD1 matches 7 bases. CDR1 SQVTM and CDR2 ANQGSEA come from the germline V gene. The CDR3 consists of 12 residues. V shed 6 bases, J shed 2 bases, and the junction held 3 bases outside the gene matches. The DNA of the CDR3 is TGCAGCGTGGGACAGCCTAACACTGAAGCTTTCTTT. Protein sequence: CSVGQPNTEAFF.

The chain joins TRBV7-6 to TRBJ2-1; 7 bases line up with TRBD2. Germline V lookup: CDR1 SGHVS, CDR2 FNYEAQ. CDR3 size: 13 residues. Losses at the gene ends were 0 bases for V and 12 bases for J; bases not matched to a gene: 5. The CDR3 nucleotides are TGTGCCAGCAGCTTAGCGAGACTAGCTATGCAGTTCTTC. It codes for CASSLARLAMQFF.

The rearrangement joins TRBV4-1 to TRBJ2-1; TRBD2 matches 7 bases. CDR1 MGHRA and CDR2 YSYEKL come from the germline V gene. The CDR3 covers 17 residues. V lost 1 base and J lost 0; bases outside the gene matches: 6. CDR3 sequence reads: CASSQALAEISYNEQFF. The CDR3 nucleotides read TGCGCCAGCAGCCAAGCCCTAGCGGAGATCTCCTACAATGAGCAGTTCTTC.

V is TRBV9 and J is TRBJ2-2; 9 bases map to TRBD2. The J segment lost 0 bases and the V segment lost 4 bases, leaving 10 bases of the junction unmatched. The CDR3 is 18 amino acids. Per germline, CDR1 SGDLS and CDR2 YYNGEE. The CDR3 region is CASSPYLAGAPNTGELFF. Here the CDR3 DNA reads TGTGCCAGCAGCCCTTACTTAGCGGGGGCCCCGAACACCGGGGAGCTGTTTTTT.